The following is a TCR beta chain sequence with its context. Its cognate antigen is unknown. The source of the sample is a study of blood T cells in healthy people across ages. Study-level points and caveats: The diversity estimates, figures obtained from one million T cells, were considered underestimates.

Alongside a J-beta primer mix, a sample-barcoded 5' primer served in a second PCR lasting 7 to 11 cycles. MiXCR, applied by TCRdb to the 5' RACE reads, yields one record per CDR3 protein. The sample contains about 1.5 million distinct CDR3 sequences, around 42% of which appear only once. The germline CDR1 and CDR2 sequences are SGHVS and FQNEAQ. With 3 bases removed from V and 7 bases from J, the gap between germline ends came to 16 bases. The CDR3 runs 15 residues. Aged about 6 to 100, donors were systemically healthy Caucasians from Russia. The receptor's source is a woman aged 18-29 years in good health. This chain links TRBV7-8 with TRBJ2-1, with a possible D match to TRBD1 (5 bases). The sequencing sample was made of blood. CDR3 in amino acids: CASSLGGRGWNEQFF. For the CDR3, the DNA is TGTGCCAGCAGCTTGGGCGGTAGGGGTTGGAATGAGCAGTTCTTC.